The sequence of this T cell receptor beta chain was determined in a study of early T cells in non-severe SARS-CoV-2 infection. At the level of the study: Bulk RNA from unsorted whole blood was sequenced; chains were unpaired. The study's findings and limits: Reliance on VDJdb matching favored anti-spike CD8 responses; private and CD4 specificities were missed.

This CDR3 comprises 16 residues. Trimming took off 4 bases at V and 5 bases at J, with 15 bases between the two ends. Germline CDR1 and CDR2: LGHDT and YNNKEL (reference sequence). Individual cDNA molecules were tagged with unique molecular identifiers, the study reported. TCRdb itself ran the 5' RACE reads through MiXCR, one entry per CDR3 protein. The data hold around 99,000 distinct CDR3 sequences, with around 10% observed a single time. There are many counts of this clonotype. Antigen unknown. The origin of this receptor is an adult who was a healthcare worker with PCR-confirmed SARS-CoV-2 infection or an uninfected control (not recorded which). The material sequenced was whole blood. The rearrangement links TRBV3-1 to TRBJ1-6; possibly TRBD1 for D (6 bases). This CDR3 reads CASSPSKGGHNSPLHF. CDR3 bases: TGTGCCAGCAGCCCCAGCAAGGGGGGTCATAATTCACCCCTCCACTTT.